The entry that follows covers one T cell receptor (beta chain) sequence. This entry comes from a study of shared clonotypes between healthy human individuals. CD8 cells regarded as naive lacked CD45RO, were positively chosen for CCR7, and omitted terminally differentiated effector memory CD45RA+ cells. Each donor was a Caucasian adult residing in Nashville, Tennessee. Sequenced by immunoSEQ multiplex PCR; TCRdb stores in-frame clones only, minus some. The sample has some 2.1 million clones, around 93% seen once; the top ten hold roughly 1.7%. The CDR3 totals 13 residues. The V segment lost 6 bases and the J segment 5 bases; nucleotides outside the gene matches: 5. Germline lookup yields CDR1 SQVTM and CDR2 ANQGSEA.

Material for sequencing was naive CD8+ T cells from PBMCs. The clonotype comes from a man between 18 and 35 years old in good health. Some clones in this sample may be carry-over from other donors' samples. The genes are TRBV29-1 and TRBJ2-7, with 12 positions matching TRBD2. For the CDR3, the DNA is TGCAGCGTATCGGGACTAGCGGGTAACGAGCAGTACTTC. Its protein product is CSVSGLAGNEQYF.